The text below deals with one T cell receptor beta chain. Use of 60 Vbeta and 13 Jbeta primers characterized the PCR. The data were produced by immunoSEQ multiplex PCR, yet TCRdb's version contains in-frame clones alone and is incomplete. Altogether under 140,000 clones are present, about three quarters being singletons, with the ten largest covering around 1.3%. The entry originates in a study of cytomegalovirus exposure and HLA in healthy donors. The CDR3 loop spans 16 amino acids. Per germline, CDR1 SGHDN and CDR2 FVKESK. Germline trimming cut 4 bases from V and 4 bases from J; bases unmatched to any gene: 10.

Sequenced sample: PBMCs. The chain employs TRBV14 and TRBJ1-3; 7 nucleotides align to TRBD1. The sequence was obtained from a woman aged 25-40 years in good health and CMV-seronegative. This chain's CDR3 is CASSLSTGLRGNTIYF. In nucleotides, the CDR3 is TGTGCCAGCAGCCTTTCGACAGGGCTCCGAGGAAACACCATATATTTT.